This T cell receptor (beta chain) was observed in a study of cytomegalovirus exposure and HLA in healthy donors. Whole-study findings and limits: Of the V segments, some could not be distinguished, including TRBV6-2 and TRBV6-3, and were excluded.

Donors counted as nominally healthy when sampled, yet unrecorded immune exposures were likely. A remark on this clone: Its antigen is as yet unknown.

13 Jbeta primers and 60 Vbeta primers were used for the PCR. Assay used: immunoSEQ multiplex PCR; TCRdb lists only in-frame clones, some missing. This sample contains approximately 120,000 clones. This CDR3 spans 14 amino acids. Trimming pared 0 bases from V and 3 bases from J, leaving 8 bases between. Germline V gene data show CDR1 as SGHRS and CDR2 as YFSETQ. This sequence was found in a man in his forties or fifties in good health and CMV-seronegative. This chain connects TRBV5-1 to TRBJ2-3, with D possibly matching TRBD2 (6 bases). Input material: PBMCs. The CDR3 nucleotides are TGCGCCAGCAGCTTGGGGACTACTACAGATACGCAGTATTTT. This sequence encodes CASSLGTTTDTQYF.